The 3 T cell receptor beta chains below all came from one sample that was sequenced in a study of blood T cells in healthy people across ages. Then a second PCR, running roughly 7 to 11 cycles, was carried out with a sample-barcoded 5' primer and a J-beta primer mix. TCRdb re-derived calls from the 5' RACE reads in MiXCR, one entry per CDR3 protein. Counted here are 500,000 to 700,000 distinct CDR3 sequences, 25% to 30% occurring once; the ten biggest clones make up around 16%. Sample: blood. These receptors were obtained from a woman older than 75 in good health.

This clonotype was detected many times. The V call is TRBV29-1, the J call TRBJ2-1, with 10 bases lining up with TRBD2. Germline loops: CDR1 SQVTM, CDR2 ANQGSEA. This CDR3 is built from 14 residues. Unmatched junction bases numbered 9, after V lost 7 bases and J lost 6 bases. CDR3 protein: CSGEAGGLSNEQFF. CDR3 in DNA: TGCAGCGGAGAAGCGGGGGGGCTTTCCAATGAGCAGTTCTTC.

Details on this clonotype: A much larger clone sits a single nucleotide away, making a read error possible. The chain combines TRBV4-3 with TRBJ2-6; D gene uncertain. CDR1 and CDR2 from the germline V gene are LGHNA and YSLEER. This CDR3 has 18 residues. The CDR3 DNA is TGCACCAGCAGCCAAGATAAGGCGGAATACTCTGGGGCCAACGTCCTGACTTTC. Translation gives CTSSQDKAEYSGANVLTF.

This clonotype was recorded a few times. This chain uses TRBV7-6 with TRBJ2-3, with D perhaps matching TRBD2 (6 bases). The CDR3 runs to 14 residues. V was shortened by 5 bases and J by 5 bases, with 14 bases between the two germline ends. Germline V gene lookup returns CDR1 SGHVS and CDR2 FNYEAQ. The CDR3 sequence is CASSTQGGGDTQYF. CDR3 coding DNA: TGTGCCAGCAGCACCCAGGGAGGTGGAGATACGCAGTATTTT.